The clone carrying this T cell receptor (delta chain) has more than one count but fewer than ten. A read error is possible here, since a much larger clone lies one base away. Other DNA sequences in this specimen translate into the identical CDR3. TCRdb reprocessed the reads through CATT. The sample contains several thousand delta-chain clones, 8.5% to 12% of which appear only once. This entry is derived from a study of gamma-delta chains in newborns, infants, children. In the study overall: Microbial exposure reportedly drives polyclonal innate γδ T cell expansion after birth.

This CDR3 region has 20 residues. V trimming: 3 bases; J trimming: 0 bases; junction bases outside the gene matches: 8. Germline-derived CDR1 and CDR2 are GEAIGNYY and EKD. The sequence came from a child who was a newborn, infant or young child, either healthy, febrile or measles-vaccinated (not recorded which). Sequencing used blood. The V gene is TRDV2, the J gene TRDJ3; 12 bases fit TRDD3. DNA for the CDR3: TGTGCCTGTGACGTGCTGGGGGATACGCGGAGCTCCTGGGACACCCGACAGATGTTTTTC. Translating gives CACDVLGDTRSSWDTRQMFF.